The 16 T cell receptor beta chains reported below all come from one sample, sequenced in a study of blood T cell repertoires in COVID-19. Profiling relied on immunoSEQ multiplex PCR, and the TCRdb table lists in-frame clones only, not all of them. Of 200,000 to 250,000 clones in the sample, 84% are singletons; the top ten hold roughly 7%. Input material: peripheral blood. Source of these receptors: a woman aged 80 or over with COVID-19, enrolled during active disease.

This chain joins TRBV7-2 and TRBJ2-1; 7 bases agree with TRBD2. The CDR3 is 18 residues long. Germline trimming cut 1 base from V and 0 bases from J; bases unmatched to any gene: 9. The V gene's germline CDR1 is SGHTA and CDR2 FQGNSA. The CDR3 is CASSLVVSSGNSYNEQFF. The CDR3 bases are TGTGCCAGCAGCTTAGTGGTCTCTAGCGGAAACTCCTACAATGAGCAGTTCTTC.

The CDR3, as DNA: TGCGCCAGCGGCCTTCCCGGGACAGGCCACTATGGCTACACCTTC. This codes for CASGLPGTGHYGYTF. This sequence joins TRBV5-1 and TRBJ1-2, with 8 bases fitting TRBD1. With 7 bases clipped from V and 3 bases from J, the junction kept 11 bases outside the gene matches. The CDR3 length is 15 residues. The germline V gene has CDR1 SGHRS and CDR2 YFSETQ.

The chain couples TRBV5-6 to TRBJ2-4; D perhaps matches TRBD1 (5 bases). CDR1 and CDR2 from the germline V gene are SGHDT and YYEEEE. The CDR3 consists of 17 residues. Trimming pared 2 bases from V and 0 bases from J, leaving 15 bases between. The chain's CDR3 is CASSFRTFSLAKNIQYF. The CDR3 coding sequence is TGTGCCAGCAGCTTTAGGACATTCTCGCTAGCCAAAAACATTCAGTACTTC. The whole variable domain, remainder taken from reference TRBV5-6 and TRBJ2-4, is DAGVTQSPTHLIKTRGQQVTLRCSPKSGHDTVSWYQQALGQGPQFIFQYYEEEERQRGNFPDRFSGHQFPNYSSELNVNALLLGDSALYLCASSFRTFSLAKNIQYFGAGTRLSVL.

The genes are TRBV6-6 and TRBJ1-5; 7 bases align to TRBD1. The length of the CDR3 is 15 residues. V trimming: 5 bases; J trimming: 7 bases; junction bases outside the gene matches: 11. Germline CDR1 and CDR2: MNHNY and SVGAGI (reference sequence). The CDR3 spells CASSPDGGGWQPQHF. DNA for the CDR3: TGTGCCAGCAGTCCCGACGGAGGGGGCTGGCAGCCCCAGCATTTT.

This clone was counted only a few times. The chain joins TRBV27 to TRBJ1-2, with 8 positions matching TRBD1. Germline CDR1 MNHEY, CDR2 SMNVEV (reference sequence). The junction had 0 bases not matched to a gene; V was cut back by 5 bases and J by 4 bases. The CDR3 has 12 amino acids. For the CDR3, the DNA is TGTGCCAGCAGTACAGGGGGCTATGGCTACACCTTC. It encodes CASSTGGYGYTF.

The chain links TRBV19 to TRBJ1-5; D is undetermined. Trimming removed 6 bases at V and 5 bases at J, with 20 bases between. The CDR3 loop spans 16 amino acids. Per the germline V gene, CDR1 is LNHDA and CDR2 is SQIVND (reference sequence). The chain's CDR3 is CASSPRARPGDQPQHF. For the CDR3, the DNA is TGTGCCAGTAGCCCCCGAGCACGACCAGGCGATCAGCCCCAGCATTTT. The whole variable domain, remainder taken from reference TRBV19 and TRBJ1-5, is DGGITQSPKYLFRKEGQNVTLSCEQNLNHDAMYWYRQDPGQGLRLIYYSQIVNDFQKGDIAEGYSVSREKKESFPLTVTSAQKNPTAFYLCASSPRARPGDQPQHFGDGTRLSIL.

The chain uses TRBV6-5 and TRBJ2-2, with TRBD2 matching 11 bases. V gave up 2 bases and J gave up 9 bases; unmatched junction bases: 5. CDR1 and CDR2 (germline): MNHEY, SVGAGI. The CDR3 loop spans 15 amino acids. CDR3 in DNA: TGTGCCAGCAGTTACGTAGCGGGGGGGCCCCGGGAGCTGTTTTTT. Translating it yields CASSYVAGGPRELFF.

V and J are TRBV5-1 and TRBJ1-1; D not resolved. Trimming took 0 bases from V and 4 from J, leaving 16 bases between them. The CDR3 sequence is 16 residues long. From germline, CDR1 is SGHRS and CDR2 YFSETQ. CDR3 residues: CASSLVLTEDGTEAFF. The DNA of the CDR3 is TGCGCCAGCAGCTTGGTCCTTACAGAAGATGGCACTGAAGCTTTCTTT.

This clone has only a few counts. The chain is built from TRBV13 and TRBJ2-5; 9 nucleotides line up with TRBD2. This CDR3 has 17 amino acids. Losses at the gene ends were 0 bases for V and 2 bases for J; bases not matched to a gene: 7. Looked up from germline, CDR1 is PRHDT and CDR2 is FYEKMQ (reference sequence). The CDR3 spells CASSLGSRLAVQETQYF. The CDR3 nucleotides are TGTGCCAGCAGCTTAGGCTCTCGACTAGCGGTTCAAGAGACCCAGTACTTC.

This chain uses TRBV4-2 with TRBJ2-5; 11 bases align to TRBD2. The CDR3 spans 17 residues. The junction had 9 bases not matched to a gene; V was cut back by 2 bases and J by 4 bases. Germline loops: CDR1 LGHNA, CDR2 YNFKEQ. The CDR3 DNA follows: TGTGCCAGCAGCCAAACTACTAGCGGGAGTAAAGGAGAGACCCAGTACTTC. As protein: CASSQTTSGSKGETQYF.

This clone turned up a few times. This chain links TRBV10-2 with TRBJ1-1; 12 bases are shared with TRBD1. This CDR3 has 15 amino acids. Germline V gene data show CDR1 as WSHSY and CDR2 as SAAADI. V dropped 5 bases and J dropped 7; count of bases not matched to a gene: 8. The CDR3 DNA reads as TGCGCCAGCAGTACCGGGACAGGGGGCGCGGGTGAAGCTTTCTTT. It is translated as CASSTGTGGAGEAFF.

The CDR3 DNA reads TGCGCCAGCAGCCAAGATCGAGCTTTCACAGATACGCAGTATTTT. Translated, it gives CASSQDRAFTDTQYF. The chain is built from TRBV4-1 and TRBJ2-3; D not resolved. Germline CDR1 reads MGHRA; CDR2 reads YSYEKL. The CDR3 contains 15 residues. Trimming removed 0 bases from V and 2 bases from J, with 9 bases in between.

V and J are TRBV19 and TRBJ1-2; the match to TRBD1 covers 7 bases. The CDR3 has 14 amino acids. Per germline, CDR1 LNHDA and CDR2 SQIVND (reference sequence). The junction had 9 bases not matched to a gene; V was cut back by 6 bases and J by 5 bases. In DNA, the CDR3 is TGTGCCAGTAGGCGGACAGGAGAGACATATGGCTACACCTTC. It is translated as CASRRTGETYGYTF.

The V gene is TRBV6-1, the J gene TRBJ2-1, with TRBD2 matching over 10 bases. CDR1 MNHNS and CDR2 SASEGT come from the germline V gene. V was pared by 4 bases and J by 2 bases, with 5 bases of the junction left unmatched. The CDR3 extends over 16 amino acids. This chain's CDR3 is CASSAAGTSAYNEQFF. In DNA, the CDR3 is TGTGCCAGCAGTGCGGCAGGGACTAGCGCCTACAATGAGCAGTTCTTC.

This clone was seen once. The chain has TRBV19 and TRBJ1-5; 7 bases fit TRBD1. Germline CDR1 and CDR2: LNHDA and SQIVND (reference sequence). V trimming: 5 bases; J trimming: 11 bases; junction bases outside the gene matches: 6. The CDR3 runs to 12 residues. The CDR3 protein is CASSGPGQAQHF. The CDR3 coding sequence is TGTGCCAGTAGTGGACCCGGACAGGCCCAGCATTTT.

The V gene is TRBV3-1 (or the pseudogene TRBV3-2), the J gene TRBJ1-2, with 9 bases identical to TRBD1. V shed 5 bases, J shed 1 base, and the junction held 8 bases outside the gene matches. The germline V gene encodes CDR1 LGHDT and CDR2 YNNKEL (reference sequence). This CDR3 region has 16 residues. The CDR3 sequence is CASSYAGTGNNYGYTF. CDR3 DNA sequence: TGTGCCAGCAGCTATGCCGGGACAGGGAATAACTATGGCTACACCTTC.